Following are 23 T cell receptor beta chains from one sample sequenced in a study of chemoradiotherapy in HPV16-positive cancers. The method was immunoSEQ multiplex PCR; TCRdb's version includes in-frame clones alone and lacks a portion of them. Among about 9,500 clones listed, roughly 80% were seen once. Sequenced material: blood, taken from a patient who underwent chemoradiotherapy. The receptors originated from a human donor with HPV-associated anogenital cancer.

This clone was seen only once. V usage is TRBV5-4 and J usage is TRBJ1-1; D uncertain. With 4 bases removed from V and 0 bases from J, the gap between germline ends came to 13 bases. The length of the CDR3 is 15 residues. Germline CDR1 reads SGHNT; CDR2 reads YYREEE (reference sequence). The CDR3 spells CASSLGDMMNTEAFF. CDR3 bases: TGTGCCAGCAGCCTCGGAGACATGATGAACACTGAAGCTTTCTTT.

The CDR3 DNA reads as TGTGCCAGCACGGCGGGATCCGACATTCAGTACTTC. Amino acids: CASTAGSDIQYF. V and J are TRBV2 and TRBJ2-4; TRBD2 is a possible D gene (6 bases). CDR1 is SNHLY and CDR2 is FYNNEI in the germline V gene. This CDR3 is built from 12 residues. Trimming pared 7 bases from V and 8 bases from J, leaving 12 bases between.

The rearrangement joins TRBV7-2 to TRBJ2-3; D possibly corresponds to TRBD2 (5 bases). CDR1 and CDR2 from the germline V gene are SGHTA and FQGNSA. V was pared by 2 bases and J by 0 bases, with 6 bases between. The CDR3 is made up of 14 amino acids. The CDR3 sequence: CASSLRGSTDTQYF. For the CDR3, the DNA is TGTGCCAGCAGCTTAAGAGGGAGCACAGATACGCAGTATTTT.

The chain links TRBV25-1 to TRBJ1-2; TRBD1 matches 8 bases. This CDR3 has 15 amino acids. Per germline, CDR1 MGHDK and CDR2 SYGVNS. V dropped 3 bases and J dropped 8; count of bases not matched to a gene: 11. CDR3 DNA sequence: TGTGCCAGCAGTGACCGAATCCAGGGGGCCCTGGGCTACACCTTC. Translation: CASSDRIQGALGYTF.

The chain recombines TRBV5-1 with TRBJ1-5; perhaps TRBD1 as D (5 bases). Trimming shortened V by 3 bases and J by 2 bases, and 12 bases separated the two germline ends. Germline V gene data show CDR1 as SGHRS and CDR2 as YFSETQ. The CDR3 is 15 residues long. CDR3 sequence (DNA): TGCGCCAGCAGCTCCGGTGGGGGTGGCAATCAGCCCCAGCATTTT. It yields the protein CASSSGGGGNQPQHF.

The chain is built from TRBV9 and TRBJ1-2, with TRBD1 matching 12 bases. This CDR3 is built from 19 residues. With 0 bases clipped from V and 3 bases from J, the junction kept 12 bases outside the gene matches. Germline V gene data show CDR1 as SGDLS and CDR2 as YYNGEE. CDR3 DNA sequence: TGTGCCAGCAGCGTAGCTACGGGGGGTGGGACAGGGGGCGACTATGGCTACACCTTC. The encoded protein is CASSVATGGGTGGDYGYTF.

The chain carries TRBV6-1 and TRBJ1-2; TRBD1 matches at 9 bases. The CDR3 is 14 amino acids. Germline CDR1 is MNHNS and CDR2 is SASEGT. V gave up 8 bases and J gave up 3 bases; unmatched junction bases: 7. The CDR3 region is CASPGTGMYYGYTF. The CDR3 nucleotides are TGTGCCAGCCCCGGGACAGGGATGTACTATGGCTACACCTTC.

The chain couples TRBV6-5 to TRBJ2-3; perhaps TRBD2 as D (7 bases). The CDR3 sequence is 15 residues long. V was pared by 4 bases and J by 4 bases, with 15 bases between. Germline V lookup: CDR1 MNHEY, CDR2 SVGAGI. The CDR3 coding sequence is TGTGCCAGCAGTTGGGACGGGGGGCAGGCAGATACGCAGTATTTT. Protein: CASSWDGGQADTQYF.

The chain links TRBV10-2 to TRBJ1-6, with D perhaps matching TRBD1 (6 bases). Trimming pared 3 bases from V and 1 base from J, leaving 16 bases between. Germline V gene lookup returns CDR1 WSHSY and CDR2 SAAADI. The CDR3 has 18 amino acids. The DNA of the CDR3 is TGCGCCAGCAGTGACAGGACAGTCCTAGGGTCCTATAATTCACCCCTCCACTTT. The encoded protein is CASSDRTVLGSYNSPLHF.

The chain recombines TRBV11-2 with TRBJ2-2, with 14 bases aligning to TRBD2. Germline V lookup: CDR1 SGHAT, CDR2 FQNNGV. V lost 7 bases and J lost 6; bases outside the gene matches: 10. CDR3 length: 17 residues. The CDR3 region has the DNA TGTGCCAGCATCCCGGGACTAGCGGGGGCCCCACCCGGGGAGCTGTTTTTT. The encoded protein is CASIPGLAGAPPGELFF.

This chain connects TRBV5-1 to TRBJ2-3, with 11 bases fitting TRBD2. CDR3 size: 16 residues. Germline V gives CDR1 SGHRS, CDR2 YFSETQ. V lost 6 bases, J lost 2 bases, and 8 bases stayed unmatched. The CDR3 DNA follows: TGCGCCAGCATGCCTCCACTAGCGGGGGACACAGATACGCAGTATTTT. Amino acids: CASMPPLAGDTDTQYF.

This clone appeared a single time. The CDR3 is CASSPTGSPYEQYF. The CDR3 region has the DNA TGTGCCAGCAGCCCCACGGGTTCGCCCTACGAGCAGTACTTC. The V and J genes are TRBV7-2 and TRBJ2-7; D is unclear. Germline lookup yields CDR1 SGHTA and CDR2 FQGNSA. The CDR3 totals 14 residues. With 5 bases removed from V and 2 bases from J, the gap between germline ends came to 13 bases. Using reference TRBV7-2 and TRBJ2-7 for the parts outside the CDR3, the full variable domain is GAGVSQSPSNKVTEKGKDVELRCDPISGHTALYWYRQSLGQGLEFLIYFQGNSAPDKSGLPSDRFSAERTGGSVSTLTIQRTQQEDSAVYLCASSPTGSPYEQYFGPGTRLTVT.

V usage is TRBV6-6 and J usage is TRBJ2-7; D call uncertain. The CDR3 is 15 amino acids. Germline values: CDR1 MNHNY, CDR2 SVGAGI (reference sequence). Trimming pared 8 bases from V and 3 bases from J, leaving 20 bases between. For the CDR3, the DNA is TGTGCCAGCTACGCAGGCCCAAGCGAAGACTACGAGCAGTACTTC. Translating gives CASYAGPSEDYEQYF.

This chain connects TRBV19 to TRBJ2-2; perhaps TRBD1 as D (6 bases). The V end was cut by 4 bases, the J end by 3 bases, with 12 bases between. The CDR3 consists of 15 residues. Germline CDR1 is LNHDA and CDR2 is SQIVND (reference sequence). The CDR3 reads CASSRGRSDTGELFF. CDR3 nucleotide sequence: TGTGCCAGTAGTAGGGGGCGCTCGGACACCGGGGAGCTGTTTTTT. Full variable domain (outside the CDR3, taken from reference TRBV19 and TRBJ2-2): DGGITQSPKYLFRKEGQNVTLSCEQNLNHDAMYWYRQDPGQGLRLIYYSQIVNDFQKGDIAEGYSVSREKKESFPLTVTSAQKNPTAFYLCASSRGRSDTGELFFGEGSRLTVL.

The rearrangement uses TRBV5-8 and TRBJ1-1; D not resolved. The CDR3 extends over 13 amino acids. Germline-derived CDR1 and CDR2 are SGHTS and YDEGEE. With 2 bases removed from V and 1 base from J, the gap between germline ends came to 6 bases. CDR3 DNA sequence: TGTGCCAGCAGCTTTAACAAGAACACTGAAGCTTTCTTT. Amino acids: CASSFNKNTEAFF. Supplemented by reference TRBV5-8 and TRBJ1-1, the full variable domain reads EAGVTQSPTHLIKTRGQQATLRCSPISGHTSVYWYQQALGLGLQFLLWYDEGEERNRGNFPPRFSGRQFPNYSSELNVNALELEDSALYLCASSFNKNTEAFFGQGTRLTVV.

This clone occurred once. Germline and junction disagree at one end, which may indicate a read error. The CDR3 nucleotides read TGTGCCAGCAGCCCAGCCCCTTGGTTAGGGGAAGGCCGAAGGCGATTT. It is translated as CASSPAPWLGEGRRRF. The chain couples TRBV14 to TRBJ1-1; tentatively, D is TRBD1 (5 bases). The CDR3 loop spans 16 amino acids. The V gene's germline CDR1 is SGHDN and CDR2 FVKESK.

The chain links TRBV18 to TRBJ2-7; 12 positions agree with TRBD2. V shed 8 bases, J shed 2 bases, and the junction held 1 base outside the gene matches. This CDR3 has 13 amino acids. Germline V CDR1 and CDR2: KGHSH, LQKENI. The CDR3 DNA is TGTGCCAGCCGACTAGCGGGAGCCTACGAGCAGTACTTC. It specifies CASRLAGAYEQYF.

V usage is TRBV2 and J usage is TRBJ1-5, with D perhaps matching TRBD1 (5 bases). From germline, CDR1 is SNHLY and CDR2 FYNNEI. V lost 3 bases and J lost 10, with 16 bases in between. This CDR3 region has 14 residues. In DNA, the CDR3 is TGTGCCAGCAGTGATCCGCAGGGAATTGGCCCCCAGCATTTT. It encodes CASSDPQGIGPQHF.

The J gene is TRBJ2-2, the V gene TRBV6-1; maybe TRBD1 (6 bases). The CDR3 runs to 13 residues. Germline V gene data show CDR1 as MNHNS and CDR2 as SASEGT. V was cut by 7 bases and J by 7 bases, with 13 bases left in between. The CDR3 spells CASTIQGGGELFF. The CDR3 nucleotides read TGTGCCAGCACTATACAGGGTGGCGGGGAGCTGTTTTTT.

The chain combines TRBV7-2 with TRBJ2-7; 8 nucleotides match TRBD1. CDR3 length: 14 amino acids. The V gene end was trimmed by 4 bases and the J gene end by 3 bases; junction bases not matched to a gene: 5. Germline-derived CDR1 and CDR2 are SGHTA and FQGNSA. DNA for the CDR3: TGTGCCAGCAGCTCCCGACAGGGGAGCTACGAGCAGTACTTC. This encodes CASSSRQGSYEQYF.

About this clone: Other DNA sequences within the sample encode an identical CDR3. The chain couples TRBV15 to TRBJ1-4; TRBD1 matches 7 bases. Germline assignment: CDR1 LNHNV and CDR2 YYDKDF (reference sequence). The CDR3 has 14 residues. V was clipped by 1 base and J by 5 bases; unmatched bases: 1. The CDR3 DNA sequence: TGTGCCACCAGCAGAGGACAGGGCAATGAAAAACTGTTTTTT. It translates to CATSRGQGNEKLFF. Based on the CDR3 plus reference TRBV15 and TRBJ1-4, the full variable domain is DAMVIQNPRYQVTQFGKPVTLSCSQTLNHNVMYWYQQKSSQAPKLLFHYYDKDFNNEADTPDNFQSRRPNTSFCFLDIRSPGLGDTAMYLCATSRGQGNEKLFFGSGTQLSVL.

The genes are TRBV5-6 and TRBJ2-5; 10 bases line up with TRBD1. The CDR3 is made up of 17 amino acids. Germline lookup yields CDR1 SGHDT and CDR2 YYEEEE. The V gene end was trimmed by 0 bases and the J gene end by 3 bases; junction bases not matched to a gene: 8. Here the CDR3 DNA reads TGTGCCAGCAGCTTGGCCGACAGGGGGCATAGGAAAGAGACCCAGTACTTC. Residues: CASSLADRGHRKETQYF.

The CDR3 sequence is CASSSSYDRQETQYF. The CDR3 coding sequence is TGTGCCAGCAGTTCCTCCTATGACAGACAAGAGACCCAGTACTTC. The chain employs TRBV6-5 and TRBJ2-5; D is possibly TRBD1 (5 bases). Germline values: CDR1 MNHEY, CDR2 SVGAGI. V was pared by 4 bases and J by 2 bases, with 14 bases between. The CDR3 has 15 residues.